The clone carrying this T cell receptor (beta chain) was detected only once. Its antigen is unidentified. These data come from a study of beta chain features in type 1 diabetes. This CDR3 contains 14 residues. Per germline, CDR1 SQVTM and CDR2 ANQGSEA. Trimming took 6 bases from V and 5 from J, leaving 16 bases between them. cDNA synthesis used the whole RNA isolate, giving expressed TCRB sequences. Measured with immunoSEQ multiplex PCR; TCRdb has only the in-frame clones, and not every one. Among 240,000 or so clones listed, roughly 20% were seen once. Overall study results and limits: All four CD4+ subsets from Type 1 diabetes patients carried moderately but significantly shorter TCRB CDR3s.

Averaging approximately 0.11 L, one heparinised blood draw was given by each donor. The chain joins TRBV29-1 to TRBJ1-4; TRBD1 is a possible D gene (6 bases). The sequence was collected from a woman aged 40 to 50 with type 1 diabetes. Material for sequencing was naive CD4+ T cells from blood. The CDR3 loop reads CSVRTEYDNEKLFF. The CDR3 region has the DNA TGCAGCGTCAGGACAGAATATGACAATGAAAAACTGTTTTTT.